This is a list of T cell receptor beta chains from one sample in a study of OX40 agonist ivuxolimab in advanced cancers. Repertoires were generated with immunoSEQ multiplex PCR, while TCRdb's copy carries only in-frame clones and drops some. The top ten hold approximately 11% of the sample, which has just over 60,000 clones, under 95% seen once. Sequencing used CD4+ or CD8+ T cells sorted from blood, obtained in a trial of the OX40 agonist ivuxolimab. These receptor sequences come from an adult with an advanced solid tumor such as melanoma, head and neck, liver or kidney cancer. Both conserved end residues are part of each CDR3. The D gene is left open where the match is weak. For some rows the clone size is stated as once, few or many, or as a class when expanded; others skip it.

V	J	size	D	DNA	CDR3
TRBV7-2	TRBJ1-2	NA	NA	TGTGCCAGCAGCTTGTCCGTGCCATATCCTAACTATGGCTACACCTTC	CASSLSVPYPNYGYTF
TRBV9	TRBJ1-5	NA	TRBD1	TGTGCCAGCAGCGTAGGGACAGGGGGCAATCAGCCCCAGCATTTT	CASSVGTGGNQPQHF
TRBV18	TRBJ1-2	once	NA	TGTGCCAGCTCAACCGAGGCAGATGGGTCTAACTATGGCTATACCTTC	CASSTEADGSNYGYTF
TRBV7-3	TRBJ2-1	NA	NA	TGTGCCAGCAGCTTAGGGGGCTCGGGTGAAGAGCAGTTCTTC	CASSLGGSGEEQFF
TRBV7-2	TRBJ2-1	once	NA	TGTGCCAGCACCTTACCGATTCCGAGCTCCTACAATGAGCAGTTCTTC	CASTLPIPSSYNEQFF
TRBV7-2	TRBJ2-7	NA	TRBD2	TGTGCCAGCAGCTTAGAGGCGGGAGGGGGATACGAGCAGTACTTC	CASSLEAGGGYEQYF
TRBV5-8	TRBJ1-4	NA	TRBD1	TGTGCCAGCAGCTGGGGACAGGGGGCATTAAATGAAAAACTGTTTTTT	CASSWGQGALNEKLFF
TRBV9	TRBJ1-4	NA	TRBD1	TGTGCCAGCAGCGTACGGGGACAGGATGAAAAACTGTTTTTT	CASSVRGQDEKLFF
TRBV6-5	TRBJ2-5	NA	NA	TGTGCCAGCAGTTACTCGGGTAGCAGCCAAGAGACCCAGTACTTC	CASSYSGSSQETQYF
TRBV10-1	TRBJ2-7	once	NA	TGCGCCAGCAGTGATACCCGGGGAAAACCGACCTACGAGCAGTACTTC	CASSDTRGKPTYEQYF
TRBV2	TRBJ2-3	NA	NA	TGTGCCAGCAGGGACACCCGGGCCGCAGATACGCAGTATTTT	CASRDTRAADTQYF
TRBV4-1	TRBJ2-5	NA	TRBD1	TGCGCCAGCAGCCCAACCGGGACAGAACAAGAGACCCAGTACTTC	CASSPTGTEQETQYF
TRBV19	TRBJ1-2	NA	TRBD1	TGTGCCAGTAGTTCAGGGGGCGTCTATGGCTACACCTTC	CASSSGGVYGYTF
TRBV19	TRBJ2-7	NA	TRBD1	TGTGCCAGTAGTGCCGGGACAGGAAAGCGATACGAGCAGTACTTC	CASSAGTGKRYEQYF